This entry lists 25 T cell receptor beta chains sequenced from one sample in a study of blood T cell repertoires in COVID-19 (dated by TCRdb to about 2020). The library was produced with the immunoSEQ multiplex PCR assay. This immuneACCESS table, as held by TCRdb, lists in-frame sequences with V and J called but not all clones. Of the missing ones, under half trace to an unresolved V gene in checked studies; the others have no known cause. The sample table records 150,000 to 200,000 clones; around 85% of these occur just once. The ten largest clones take up approximately 9.9% of the sample. Specimen: peripheral blood. The receptors come from a man between 60 and 75 years old with active or convalescent COVID-19.

V usage is TRBV18 and J usage is TRBJ1-2, with D maybe TRBD1 (5 bases). The CDR3 contains 14 residues. CDR1 and CDR2 from the germline V gene are KGHSH and LQKENI. V was pared by 2 bases and J by 7 bases, with 14 bases between. CDR3: CASSPIQGSGGYTF. The CDR3, as DNA: TGTGCCAGCTCACCAATCCAGGGATCGGGTGGCTACACCTTC. Complete variable domain (other parts from reference TRBV18 and TRBJ1-2): NAGVMQNPRHLVRRRGQEARLRCSPMKGHSHVYWYRQLPEEGLKFMVYLQKENIIDESGMPKERFSAEFPKEGPSILRIQQVVRGDSAAYFCASSPIQGSGGYTFGSGTRLTVV.

The chain combines TRBV5-4 with TRBJ2-5; D remains ambiguous. Trimming took off 3 bases at V and 2 bases at J, with 8 bases between the two ends. The length of the CDR3 is 13 residues. CDR1 and CDR2 (germline): SGHNT, YYREEE (reference sequence). The CDR3 reads CASSSGLQETQYF. In DNA form, the CDR3 reads TGTGCCAGCAGCTCAGGCCTTCAAGAGACCCAGTACTTC.

This clone has only a few counts. The CDR3 sequence is CAQDRTSGRYEQYF. The CDR3 bases are TGTGCCCAAGACCGGACTAGCGGGAGGTACGAGCAGTACTTC. The chain is built from TRBV5-4 and TRBJ2-7; 14 bases are a match to TRBD2. CDR1 is SGHNT and CDR2 is YYREEE in the germline V gene (reference sequence). This CDR3 is built from 14 residues. J lost 4 bases, V lost 10 bases, and 7 bases had no gene match.

In this sample, this clone turned up once. This chain joins TRBV10-3 and TRBJ1-1, with D possibly matching TRBD1 (5 bases). CDR1 is ENHRY and CDR2 is SYGVKD in the germline V gene. This CDR3 contains 14 residues. V was pared by 3 bases and J by 1 base, with 9 bases between. The CDR3 DNA is TGTGCCATCAGTGATGGGGCATCGAACACTGAAGCTTTCTTT. Translation: CAISDGASNTEAFF.

Only one count was recorded for this clone. This CDR3 is CASSYSSVPSGGARSYNEQFF. CDR3 DNA sequence: TGTGCCAGCAGTTACTCGAGTGTGCCCAGCGGGGGGGCGAGGTCCTACAATGAGCAGTTCTTC. V gene TRBV6-2 or TRBV6-3 combines with J gene TRBJ2-1; 10 bases align to TRBD2. Germline CDR1 MNHEY, CDR2 SVGEGT. Trimming cost V 0 bases and J 1 base; bases outside gene matches: 15. CDR3 length: 21 amino acids.

The CDR3 protein is CASSRDRAYGYTF. The DNA for the CDR3 is TGTGCCAGCTCACGTGACAGGGCCTATGGCTACACCTTC. The chain joins TRBV18 to TRBJ1-2; TRBD1 matches at 7 bases. The CDR3 is 13 amino acids. Germline lookup yields CDR1 KGHSH and CDR2 LQKENI. The V gene end was trimmed by 4 bases and the J gene end by 4 bases; junction bases not matched to a gene: 3.

This chain connects TRBV7-2 to TRBJ2-2; 8 bases align to TRBD1. The CDR3 consists of 15 residues. Per the germline V gene, CDR1 is SGHTA and CDR2 is FQGNSA. Trimming removed 3 bases from V and 3 bases from J; junction bases left unmatched: 3. CDR3 nucleotides: TGTGCCAGCAGCTTGGACAGGGTGGACACCGGGGAGCTGTTTTTT. Protein: CASSLDRVDTGELFF.

The genes are TRBV6-5 and TRBJ2-1; tentatively, D is TRBD2 (5 bases). V lost 7 bases and J 3 bases, leaving 13 bases between the germline ends. Per the germline V gene, CDR1 is MNHEY and CDR2 is SVGAGI. The length of the CDR3 is 14 residues. CDR3 region: CASTLGLGYNEQFF. CDR3 DNA sequence: TGTGCCAGCACCCTAGGACTTGGCTACAATGAGCAGTTCTTC.

The chain uses TRBV18 and TRBJ2-1, with D perhaps TRBD2 (6 bases). The germline gives CDR1 KGHSH, CDR2 LQKENI. The CDR3 covers 14 residues. Trimming left V 8 bases short and J 0 bases short, with 11 bases between. CDR3 nucleotides: TGTGCCAGCCAAGACGGGAGCTCCTACAATGAGCAGTTCTTC. Its translation: CASQDGSSYNEQFF.

This chain uses TRBV5-8 with TRBJ2-7, with a possible D match to TRBD1 (6 bases). The V gene lost 2 bases and the J gene lost 2 bases, with 14 bases spanning the gap. The CDR3 runs to 15 residues. Germline CDR1 SGHTS, CDR2 YDEGEE. CDR3 loop: CASSFGQRGTYEQYF. The DNA for the CDR3 is TGTGCCAGCAGCTTTGGACAGCGAGGGACCTACGAGCAGTACTTC.

This sequence joins TRBV20-1 and TRBJ1-3; D gene ambiguous. Germline V gene sequence: CDR1 DFQATT, CDR2 SNEGSKA (reference sequence). Deletions cut 5 bases from V and 8 bases from J, with 10 bases between. CDR3 size: 11 residues. The CDR3, as DNA: TGCAGTGCTCGGTCATCCGACACCATATATTTT. Translation gives CSARSSDTIYF.

The CDR3 sequence is CASSKRPGQGRETQYF. CDR3 DNA sequence: TGTGCCAGTAGTAAACGTCCGGGACAGGGACGTGAGACCCAGTACTTC. The V gene is TRBV19, the J gene TRBJ2-5; 9 bases agree with TRBD1. Germline V gene lookup returns CDR1 LNHDA and CDR2 SQIVND (reference sequence). CDR3 length equals 16 residues. V trimming: 4 bases; J trimming: 5 bases; junction bases outside the gene matches: 11.

The chain has TRBV3-1 (or the pseudogene TRBV3-2) and TRBJ2-1; 11 bases map to TRBD1. The length of the CDR3 is 16 residues. CDR1 is LGHDT, CDR2 YNNKEL, per germline (reference sequence). Trimming took 3 bases from V and 2 from J; bases not matched to a gene: 3. The CDR3 spells CASSQDRGRTYNEQFF. The DNA for the CDR3 is TGTGCCAGCAGCCAGGACAGGGGGCGCACCTACAATGAGCAGTTCTTC.

In this sample, this clone turned up once. V and J are TRBV5-5 and TRBJ1-6; TRBD1 matches 7 bases. The CDR3 consists of 15 residues. V lost 0 bases to trimming and J lost 10 bases; unmatched junction nucleotides: 7. CDR1 SGHKS and CDR2 YYEKEE come from the germline V gene (reference sequence). CDR3 in amino acids: CASSLETGKGSPLHF. The DNA for the CDR3 is TGTGCCAGCAGCTTGGAGACAGGGAAAGGCTCACCCCTCCACTTT. Filled out from reference TRBV5-5 and TRBJ1-6, the complete variable domain reads DAGVTQSPTHLIKTRGQQVTLRCSPISGHKSVSWYQQVLGQGPQFIFQYYEKEERGRGNFPDRFSARQFPNYSSELNVNALLLGDSALYLCASSLETGKGSPLHFGNGTRLTVT.

The V call is TRBV18, the J call TRBJ1-1; D possibly corresponds to TRBD1 (5 bases). This CDR3 comprises 14 residues. Trimming removed 0 bases from V and 3 bases from J, with 8 bases in between. The germline V gene encodes CDR1 KGHSH and CDR2 LQKENI. The CDR3 region is CASSPPGVHTEAFF. In DNA, the CDR3 is TGTGCCAGCTCACCACCAGGGGTGCACACTGAAGCTTTCTTT.

This chain joins TRBV29-1 and TRBJ2-7; 8 nucleotides line up with TRBD1. The germline gives CDR1 SQVTM, CDR2 ANQGSEA. V gave up 6 bases and J gave up 7 bases; unmatched junction bases: 14. CDR3 size: 14 residues. The CDR3 coding sequence is TGCAGCGTCGGGGTCGGACAGGGCGCCGATGAGCAGTACTTC. Translated: CSVGVGQGADEQYF.

V is TRBV4-2 and J is TRBJ2-1; tentatively, D is TRBD2 (6 bases). Trimming shortened V by 1 base and J by 5 bases, and 9 bases separated the two germline ends. This CDR3 comprises 14 residues. Germline-derived CDR1 and CDR2 are LGHNA and YNFKEQ. This chain's CDR3 is CASSQGLANNEQFF. In nucleotides, the CDR3 is TGTGCCAGCAGCCAAGGCCTAGCGAACAATGAGCAGTTCTTC.

The V gene is TRBV7-9, the J gene TRBJ1-1; the D gene is possibly TRBD1 (6 bases). CDR3 length: 15 residues. The V and J ends lost 5 bases and 5 bases respectively, with 18 bases between them. Per germline, CDR1 SEHNR and CDR2 FQNEAQ (reference sequence). The CDR3 reads CASSPMPGDMTEAFF. In DNA, the CDR3 is TGTGCCAGCAGCCCAATGCCAGGGGATATGACTGAAGCTTTCTTT.

The chain has TRBV15 and TRBJ1-2, with TRBD1 matching 9 bases. The CDR3 sequence is 19 residues long. CDR1 and CDR2 from the germline V gene are LNHNV and YYDKDF (reference sequence). Trimming cost V 5 bases and J 2 bases; bases outside gene matches: 18. The CDR3 region is CATSGSGTGIQLMNYGYTF. In DNA form, the CDR3 reads TGTGCCACCAGCGGTTCCGGGACAGGGATCCAACTGATGAACTATGGCTACACCTTC.

CDR3 amino acids: CASSRGQEYNEQFF. CDR3 DNA: TGTGCCAGTAGTAGGGGACAGGAATACAATGAGCAGTTCTTC. This chain connects TRBV19 to TRBJ2-1, with 8 bases fitting TRBD1. V shed 4 bases, J shed 4 bases, and the junction held 3 bases outside the gene matches. Germline V lookup: CDR1 LNHDA, CDR2 SQIVND (reference sequence). This CDR3 is built from 14 residues.

The gene calls are TRBV4-2 and TRBJ2-7; D is perhaps TRBD2 (6 bases). Per germline, CDR1 LGHNA and CDR2 YNFKEQ. Trimming took off 4 bases at V and 1 base at J, with 11 bases between the two ends. This CDR3 has 14 amino acids. CDR3 DNA: TGTGCCAGCAGCCCTACGCGGGGTTCCTACGAGCAGTACTTC. Residues: CASSPTRGSYEQYF.

This clone was seen a handful of times. J is TRBJ2-2 and V is TRBV11-2; weak D call: TRBD2 (5 bases). V was pared by 1 base and J by 5 bases, with 11 bases between. Germline V gene data show CDR1 as SGHAT and CDR2 as FQNNGV. The CDR3 runs to 15 residues. CDR3: CASSLVTGYTGELFF. The CDR3 bases are TGTGCCAGCAGCTTAGTCACGGGATATACCGGGGAGCTGTTTTTT.

This chain links TRBV7-9 with TRBJ2-7, with 7 nucleotides matching TRBD2. Germline trimming cut 3 bases from V and 2 bases from J; bases unmatched to any gene: 4. Per the germline V gene, CDR1 is SEHNR and CDR2 is FQNEAQ (reference sequence). This CDR3 spans 14 amino acids. The CDR3 protein is CASSLPSGPYEQYF. The CDR3 DNA sequence: TGTGCCAGCAGCTTGCCTAGCGGCCCCTACGAGCAGTACTTC.

The chain carries TRBV6-5 and TRBJ2-7; 13 positions match TRBD2. With V trimmed by 6 bases and J by 3 bases, 2 bases remained unmatched. The CDR3 spans 14 residues. From germline, CDR1 is MNHEY and CDR2 SVGAGI. CDR3 nucleotides: TGTGCCAGCAGAAGACTAGCGGGAGGCTACGAGCAGTACTTC. Its translation: CASRRLAGGYEQYF.

V usage is TRBV5-4 and J usage is TRBJ2-1; TRBD2 is a possible D gene (5 bases). Germline CDR1 reads SGHNT; CDR2 reads YYREEE (reference sequence). Trimming shortened V by 0 bases and J by 5 bases, and 9 bases separated the two germline ends. The CDR3 has 14 residues. CDR3 region: CASSLGTGNNEQFF. CDR3 coding DNA: TGTGCCAGCAGCTTGGGGACGGGAAACAATGAGCAGTTCTTC.